The clone carrying this T cell receptor beta chain has a single count. What it binds is not known. Amplification of TCR beta used genomic DNA extracted from peripheral blood. The source of the sample is a study of T cell repertoires in aging, cancer and after chemotherapy. Study observations and caveats: Age-matched healthy donors had significantly more diverse, less clonal blood TCR repertoires than untreated cancer patients. In cancer patients, declining TCR diversity with age involved lost richness and lost evenness.

TRB rearrangements spanning V, D and J were amplified using mixed TRB-A/B primers. Via MiXCR, TCRdb re-called the multiplex PCR reads, giving one row per CDR3 protein. The data show around 5,800 distinct CDR3 sequences, roughly a fifth seen once. Per the germline V gene, CDR1 is MDHEN and CDR2 is SYDVKM. The CDR3 extends over 13 amino acids. V gave up 6 bases and J gave up 2 bases, with 11 bases separating them. This chain joins TRBV28 and TRBJ2-7; no firm D call. Input material: blood. The TCR was taken from a human donor with a blood cancer. CDR3 loop: CASSRGRPYEQYF. The DNA of the CDR3 is TGTGCCAGCAGCCGTGGACGGCCCTACGAGCAGTACTTC.